Below, 8 T cell receptor beta chains from the same sample are listed, as sequenced in a study of T cells in Graves' hyperthyroidism and ophthalmopathy. Amplified regions were TCR beta CDR3 sequences from RNA transcripts. The study used the HTBI primer set for a first-round RT-PCR of the TCR CDR3. TCRdb redid the calling of the multiplex PCR reads with MiXCR, one entry per CDR3 protein. The sample lists roughly 500,000 distinct CDR3 sequences; over 35% were seen once. The material sequenced was peripheral blood or thyroid tissue (not recorded which). The receptor set was obtained from an adult woman with Graves' disease, either hyperthyroidism or ophthalmopathy (not recorded which).

This chain uses TRBV10-3 with TRBJ2-2; D possibly uses TRBD1 or TRBD2 (6 bases each). Trimming took off 10 bases at V and 3 bases at J, with 18 bases between the two ends. Germline lookup yields CDR1 ENHRY and CDR2 SYGVKD. This CDR3 is 15 amino acids long. The CDR3 region is CATRIGGQDTGELFF. DNA of the CDR3: TGTGCCACAAGGATAGGGGGGCAGGACACCGGGGAGCTGTTTTTT.

The rearrangement links TRBV10-3 to TRBJ1-5; D is unresolved. The CDR3 totals 13 residues. The germline CDR1 and CDR2 sequences are ENHRY and SYGVKD. The V end was cut by 2 bases, the J end by 6 bases, with 8 bases between. The CDR3 region is CAISEGGLQPQHF. The CDR3 bases are TGTGCCATCAGTGAGGGAGGGCTTCAGCCCCAGCATTTT.

J is TRBJ1-5 and V is TRBV2, with D uncertain. The germline CDR1 and CDR2 sequences are SNHLY and FYNNEI. The ends were cut back, 3 bases at V and 1 base at J, with 7 bases in the middle. The CDR3 has 14 residues. The CDR3 loop is CASSDEGSNQPQHF. In DNA, the CDR3 is TGTGCCAGCAGTGATGAGGGAAGCAATCAGCCCCAGCATTTT.

This clonotype was seen a few times. The rearrangement uses TRBV30 and TRBJ1-2, with D hard to call. V lost 7 bases to trimming and J lost 3 bases, with 18 bases between them. The V gene's germline CDR1 is GTSNPN and CDR2 SVGIG (reference sequence). The CDR3 sequence is 14 residues long. CDR3 nucleotide sequence: TGTGCCTTACAACCCACAGCCTACTACTATGGCTACACCTTC. Its protein product is CALQPTAYYYGYTF.

Only one count was recorded for this clonotype. The V and J genes are TRBV5-1 and TRBJ1-1; no reliable D call. The CDR3 has 12 amino acids. V was pared by 4 bases and J by 8 bases, with 12 bases between. From germline, CDR1 is SGHRS and CDR2 YFSETQ. In DNA form, the CDR3 reads TGCGCCAGCAGCCAAGTGGGGAGGGAAGCTTTCTTT. Translation gives CASSQVGREAFF.

This clonotype has a handful of counts. The gene calls are TRBV20-1 and TRBJ2-7; 8 bases agree with TRBD2. CDR3 length: 11 residues. V shed 5 bases and J 6 bases; nucleotides not matched to a gene: 3. Germline CDR1 is DFQATT and CDR2 is SNEGSKA (reference sequence). The CDR3 region is CSASGGIEQYF. CDR3 sequence (DNA): TGCAGTGCTTCGGGGGGGATCGAGCAGTACTTC.

As concerns this clonotype: Without the conserved terminal phenylalanine or tryptophan, this CDR3 likely stems from a read error. No DNA is shown, since the ends of the CDR3 on it are uncertain; the CDR3 is the one TCRdb lists. The chain combines TRBV20-1 with TRBJ2-2; TRBD1, the D gene given by the table, was not confirmed from the DNA. The CDR3 region is 13 residues in length, termini included. The V gene's germline CDR1 is DFQATT and CDR2 SNEGSKA (reference sequence). CDR3 in amino acids: CSASSRVDGELFV.

The chain uses TRBV7-9 and TRBJ2-5; 11 nucleotides line up with TRBD2. This CDR3 contains 14 residues. V trimming: 6 bases; J trimming: 6 bases; junction bases outside the gene matches: 6. Germline V gene sequence: CDR1 SEHNR, CDR2 FQNEAQ (reference sequence). CDR3 amino acids: CASSQLAGAQTQYF. CDR3 sequence (DNA): TGTGCCAGCAGTCAACTAGCGGGAGCCCAGACCCAGTACTTC.